This is a list of T cell receptor beta chains from one sample in a study of T cell repertoires in cytomegalovirus infection. These receptors are not linked to any known antigen. Each CDR3 protein is one row after TCRdb ran MiXCR on the reads. The table has under 850,000 distinct CDR3 sequences, around 31% seen once; the top ten hold 15% to 20%. Sample: cultured PBMCs, taken from culture after CMV antigen stimulation. The source is a human donor in good health (CMV status not recorded). Some clones in this sample may be carry-over from other donors' samples. The CDR3 runs from the conserved cysteine through the conserved F or W. A D gene is named only where the DNA matches it firmly. Some rows have no size entry. The others give once, few or many, or a class for an expanded clone.

v_gene	j_gene	d_gene	abundance	CDR3nt	CDR3aa
TRBV7-9	TRBJ1-4	NA	few	TGTGCCAGCAGCTCCCAAGCAACTAATGAAAAACTGTTTTTT	CASSSQATNEKLFF
TRBV12-3/TRBV12-4	TRBJ1-1	TRBD1	NA	TGTGCCAGCAGGGCTGTTTTAGGGGGCGCTGAAGCTTTCTTT	CASRAVLGGAEAFF
TRBV23-1	TRBJ2-7	NA	few	TGCGCCAGCAGTCAACAGGGGTGGGGATACGAGCAGTACTTC	CASSQQGWGYEQYF
TRBV7-9	TRBJ1-1	NA	NA	TGTGCCAGCAGCTTAGAAATGTCCCGGGGAGAAGCTTTCTTT	CASSLEMSRGEAFF
TRBV7-9	TRBJ2-7	TRBD2	many	TGTGCCAGCAGCGGGGGAGCGGGGGCCTACTACGAGCAGTACTTC	CASSGGAGAYYEQYF
TRBV7-2	TRBJ2-7	NA	many	TGTGCCAGCAGCCAAACAGGGAGGCCCTCCTACGAGCAGTACTTC	CASSQTGRPSYEQYF
TRBV7-3	TRBJ1-6	TRBD1	NA	TGTGCCAGCGCGACAGGGGGTTGGAATTCACCCCTCCACTTT	CASATGGWNSPLHF
TRBV6-5	TRBJ2-1	NA	NA	TGTGCCAGCAGTTACGAGTGGGGATCCAGGCATGAGCAGTTCTTC	CASSYEWGSRHEQFF
TRBV7-9	TRBJ2-3	TRBD1	many	TGTGCCAGCAGCCAGACAGGGAGCACAGATACGCAGTATTTT	CASSQTGSTDTQYF
TRBV7-8	TRBJ2-2	TRBD2	few	TGTGCCAGCAGCTTAGATAGGCTAGCGGTGAACACCGGGGAGCTGTTTTTT	CASSLDRLAVNTGELFF
TRBV6-2/TRBV6-3	TRBJ2-1	TRBD2	once	TGTGCCAGCCGGACGTCGGGAGGGCCAGACGAGCAGTTCTTC	CASRTSGGPDEQFF
TRBV6-2/TRBV6-3	TRBJ1-1	TRBD1	NA	TGTGCCAGCAGTGGGACAGGGGTCCGGGGCACTGAAGCTTTCTTT	CASSGTGVRGTEAFF
TRBV2	TRBJ2-3	NA	NA	TGTGCCAGCGGAAGAGGGGGGAGCGTCGATACGCAGTATTTT	CASGRGGSVDTQYF
TRBV12-3/TRBV12-4	TRBJ2-1	TRBD1	NA	TGTGCCAGCAGTCGCCGGGACAGGTTGAACAATGAGCAGTTCTTC	CASSRRDRLNNEQFF
TRBV15	TRBJ2-1	TRBD2	NA	TGTGCCACCGGCTTAGCGGCGGGGGATTTGGAGCAGTTCTTC	CATGLAAGDLEQFF
TRBV12-3/TRBV12-4	TRBJ2-1	NA	NA	TGTGCCAGCAGTTTAACGGGGTATTGGTATGAGCAGTTCTTC	CASSLTGYWYEQFF
TRBV6-6	TRBJ1-1	NA	NA	TGTGCCAGCAGCGACCCGGGACTGAACACTGAAGCTTTCTTT	CASSDPGLNTEAFF
TRBV7-2	TRBJ2-7	TRBD2	many	TGTGCCAGCAGCTTAGTAGCGGGAGATTACGAGCAGTACTTC	CASSLVAGDYEQYF
TRBV7-9	TRBJ2-1	NA	NA	TGTGCCAGCAGCCGGGCGATGATGAGCGGCCAGTTCTTC	CASSRAMMSGQFF
TRBV5-6	TRBJ1-6	NA	NA	TGTGCCAGCAGCTTGTGGGGTTCTCCTAATTCACCCCTCCACTTT	CASSLWGSPNSPLHF
TRBV7-2	TRBJ1-1	NA	many	TGTGCCAGCAGCTTAGGGGCGTCCTACACTGAAGCTTTCTTT	CASSLGASYTEAFF
TRBV28	TRBJ1-2	TRBD1	NA	TGTGCCACCAGCCTACAGGGGGGCTATGGCTACACCTTC	CATSLQGGYGYTF
TRBV7-2	TRBJ2-3	TRBD1	few	TGTGCCAGCAGCCGGCAGAGGGACAGGTTCACGCAGTATTTT	CASSRQRDRFTQYF
TRBV7-2	TRBJ2-5	NA	many	TGTGCCAGCAGCTCCGCCGCGGGGCCAGAGACCCAGTACTTC	CASSSAAGPETQYF
TRBV28	TRBJ2-3	TRBD2	NA	TGTGCCAGCAGTGGAACTAGCGGGATCCGGGATACGCAGTATTTT	CASSGTSGIRDTQYF
TRBV7-4	TRBJ2-7	NA	NA	TGTGCCAGCAGCTTCGGCTACAGGGACTCCTACGAGCAGTACTTC	CASSFGYRDSYEQYF
TRBV28	TRBJ2-7	TRBD1	few	TGTGCCAGCAGTTTAACCGCAGGGGGAACCTACGAGCAGTACTTC	CASSLTAGGTYEQYF
TRBV28	TRBJ1-1	NA	NA	TGTGCCAGCAGTTCCCCCCTACGGGGCATGAGGGCTTTCTTT	CASSSPLRGMRAFF
TRBV10-3	TRBJ2-3	NA	NA	TGTGCCATCAGTGAGTCCGACAGCACAGATACGCAGTATTTT	CAISESDSTDTQYF
TRBV5-6	TRBJ1-2	NA	NA	TGTGCCAGCAGCTTGTGGAGCGTCTATGGCTACACCTTC	CASSLWSVYGYTF
TRBV6-1	TRBJ1-1	TRBD1	few	TGTGCCAGCAGGGAGGGGGCACGCGTATCTGAAGCTTTCTTT	CASREGARVSEAFF